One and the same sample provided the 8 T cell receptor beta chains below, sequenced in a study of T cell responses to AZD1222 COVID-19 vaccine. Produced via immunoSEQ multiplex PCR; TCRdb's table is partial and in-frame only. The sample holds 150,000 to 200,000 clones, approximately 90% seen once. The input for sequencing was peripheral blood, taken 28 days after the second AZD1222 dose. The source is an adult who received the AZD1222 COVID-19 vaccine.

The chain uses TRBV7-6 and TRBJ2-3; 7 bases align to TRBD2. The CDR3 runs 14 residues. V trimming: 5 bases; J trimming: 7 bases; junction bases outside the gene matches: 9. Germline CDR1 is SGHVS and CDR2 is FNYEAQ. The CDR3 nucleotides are TGTGCCAGCAGCCCTGGGGGGGGGAGGTATACGCAGTATTTT. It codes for CASSPGGGRYTQYF.

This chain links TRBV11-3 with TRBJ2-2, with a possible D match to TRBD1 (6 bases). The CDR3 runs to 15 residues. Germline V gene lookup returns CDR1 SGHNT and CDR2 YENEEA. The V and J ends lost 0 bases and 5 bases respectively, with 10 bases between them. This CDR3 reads CASSLDRGGTGELFF. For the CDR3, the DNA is TGTGCCAGCAGCTTAGACAGGGGTGGGACCGGGGAGCTGTTTTTT.

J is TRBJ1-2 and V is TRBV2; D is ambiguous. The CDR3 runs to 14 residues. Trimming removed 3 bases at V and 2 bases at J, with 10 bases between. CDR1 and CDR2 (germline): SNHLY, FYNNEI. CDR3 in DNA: TGTGCCAGCAGTGAGATGAACCTAAACTATGGCTACACCTTC. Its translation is CASSEMNLNYGYTF.

DNA for the CDR3: TGTGCCAGCAGCTTAACCGGGACAGAGAACTATGGCTACACCTTC. Translating it yields CASSLTGTENYGYTF. The rearrangement joins TRBV3-1 (or the pseudogene TRBV3-2) to TRBJ1-2; 7 nucleotides agree with TRBD1. V trimming: 5 bases; J trimming: 2 bases; junction bases outside the gene matches: 8. This CDR3 has 15 residues. Germline loops: CDR1 LGHDT, CDR2 YNNKEL (reference sequence).

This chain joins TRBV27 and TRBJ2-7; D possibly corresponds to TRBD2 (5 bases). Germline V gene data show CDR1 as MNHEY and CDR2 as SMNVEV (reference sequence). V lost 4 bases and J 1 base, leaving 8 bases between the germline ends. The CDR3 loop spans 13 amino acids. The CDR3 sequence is CASSYGVSYEQYF. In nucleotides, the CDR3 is TGTGCCAGCAGTTACGGGGTTTCCTACGAGCAGTACTTC.

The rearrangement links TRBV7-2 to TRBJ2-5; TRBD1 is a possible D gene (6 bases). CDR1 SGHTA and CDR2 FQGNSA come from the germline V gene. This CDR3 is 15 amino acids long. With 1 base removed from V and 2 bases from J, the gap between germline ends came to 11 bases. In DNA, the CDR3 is TGTGCCAGCAGCTTAGATCAGGGGCCGCAAGAGACCCAGTACTTC. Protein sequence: CASSLDQGPQETQYF.

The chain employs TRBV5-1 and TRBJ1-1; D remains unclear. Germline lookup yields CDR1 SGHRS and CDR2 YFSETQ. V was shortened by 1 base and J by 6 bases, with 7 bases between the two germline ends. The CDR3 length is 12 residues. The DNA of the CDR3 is TGCGCCAGCAGCTTGTTAGGCGCTGAAGCTTTCTTT. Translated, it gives CASSLLGAEAFF. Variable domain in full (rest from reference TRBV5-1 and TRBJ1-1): KAGVTQTPRYLIKTRGQQVTLSCSPISGHRSVSWYQQTPGQGLQFLFEYFSETQRNKGNFPGRFSGRQFSNSRSEMNVSTLELGDSALYLCASSLLGAEAFFGQGTRLTVV.

The CDR3 is CASSPDRAYGYTF. As DNA, the CDR3 is TGTGCCAGCTCACCGGACAGGGCCTATGGCTACACCTTC. The V call is TRBV18, the J call TRBJ1-2, with 8 bases that match TRBD1. Trimming at V came to 3 bases and at J to 4 bases, leaving 1 base not matched to a gene. The CDR3 length is 13 residues. The germline V gene has CDR1 KGHSH and CDR2 LQKENI.